This entry lists 32 T cell receptor beta chains sequenced from one sample in a study of graft-versus-host responses after intestinal transplantation. Measured with immunoSEQ multiplex PCR; TCRdb has only the in-frame clones, and not every one. Of tens of thousands of clones in the sample, approximately 88% were seen once. Antigens for these TCRs are unknown. This specimen was unstimulated CD8+ T cells sorted from spleen or lymph node cells, taken before intestinal transplant. These receptors originate from a human donor who received an intestinal transplant.

The gene calls are TRBV7-6 and TRBJ2-5; D is ambiguous. V lost 4 bases to trimming and J lost 0 bases, with 12 bases between them. The CDR3 spans 15 residues. Germline V CDR1 and CDR2: SGHVS, FNYEAQ. The CDR3 sequence is CASSSLVVDQETQYF. For the CDR3, the DNA is TGTGCCAGCAGCTCGCTCGTCGTAGACCAAGAGACCCAGTACTTC.

This chain joins TRBV28 and TRBJ2-7; possible D gene TRBD1, 6 bases. Trimming shortened V by 1 base and J by 7 bases, and 14 bases separated the two germline ends. Looked up from germline, CDR1 is MDHEN and CDR2 is SYDVKM. CDR3 length: 14 amino acids. The CDR3 sequence is CASSLSTGWEEQYF. The CDR3 DNA reads as TGTGCCAGCAGTTTATCCACAGGGTGGGAAGAGCAGTACTTC.

V gene TRBV28 combines with J gene TRBJ2-7; TRBD1 matches at 9 bases. Germline loops: CDR1 MDHEN, CDR2 SYDVKM. This CDR3 has 15 amino acids. V was pared by 2 bases and J by 3 bases, with 5 bases of the junction left unmatched. DNA of the CDR3: TGTGCCAGCAGTTTAAAGGGGACAGGGATCTACGAGCAGTACTTC. Its translation: CASSLKGTGIYEQYF.

This chain joins TRBV28 and TRBJ1-5; unclear D gene. V gave up 3 bases and J gave up 4 bases, with 7 bases separating them. Germline V lookup: CDR1 MDHEN, CDR2 SYDVKM. The CDR3 has 13 residues. The CDR3, as DNA: TGTGCCAGCAGTTTGGGCAGGAATCAGCCCCAGCATTTT. Its protein product is CASSLGRNQPQHF.

The CDR3 coding sequence is TGCGCCAACCAGGACAGGGGTGGAGATACGCAGTATTTT. Amino acid sequence: CANQDRGGDTQYF. The chain links TRBV5-1 to TRBJ2-3; 9 bases map to TRBD1. This CDR3 contains 13 residues. Germline values: CDR1 SGHRS, CDR2 YFSETQ. V dropped 9 bases and J dropped 5; count of bases not matched to a gene: 7.

This chain uses TRBV5-1 with TRBJ2-7; maybe TRBD1 (6 bases). Germline V gene data show CDR1 as SGHRS and CDR2 as YFSETQ. The germline V and J ends were trimmed by 7 bases and 2 bases, with 10 bases remaining between them. CDR3 length: 12 amino acids. Written as DNA, the CDR3 is TGCGCCAGCCGGGACATCCCCTACGAGCAGTACTTC. It yields the protein CASRDIPYEQYF.

V gene TRBV2 combines with J gene TRBJ1-2, with D perhaps matching TRBD1 (5 bases). Germline V gene sequence: CDR1 SNHLY, CDR2 FYNNEI. The CDR3 is 13 amino acids. CDR3 DNA sequence: TGTGTGGGACGGGAGGGACGGAACTATGGCTACACCTTC. This encodes CVGREGRNYGYTF.

The chain uses TRBV12-5 and TRBJ2-1; D perhaps matches TRBD1 (6 bases). The CDR3 is made up of 12 amino acids. From germline, CDR1 is LGHNT and CDR2 FRNRAP. Trimming shortened V by 3 bases and J by 12 bases, and 12 bases separated the two germline ends. CDR3 sequence (DNA): TGTGCTAGTGGTTTACTAGGACAGACGCAGTTCTTC. Translated: CASGLLGQTQFF.

The genes are TRBV2 and TRBJ2-1, with D possibly matching TRBD2 (6 bases). Per the germline V gene, CDR1 is SNHLY and CDR2 is FYNNEI. Deletions cut 7 bases from V and 9 bases from J, with 10 bases between. The CDR3 length is 11 residues. CDR3 protein: CASTAGPEQFF. Here the CDR3 DNA reads TGTGCCAGCACCGCGGGACCTGAGCAGTTCTTC.

This chain connects TRBV12-5 to TRBJ1-2; TRBD1 matches at 8 bases. The V gene's germline CDR1 is LGHNT and CDR2 FRNRAP. Trimming at V came to 8 bases and at J to 6 bases, leaving 2 bases not matched to a gene. This CDR3 region has 11 residues. The CDR3 sequence is CASTQGDGYTF. CDR3 sequence (DNA): TGTGCTAGTACACAGGGGGATGGCTACACCTTC.

The chain couples TRBV28 to TRBJ1-1; tentatively, D is TRBD1 (5 bases). Germline lookup yields CDR1 MDHEN and CDR2 SYDVKM. CDR3 length: 16 residues. Trimming took 5 bases from V and 2 from J, leaving 18 bases between them. In DNA form, the CDR3 reads TGTGCCAGCAGTCCGTTGGGGCTGGATATTAACACTGAAGCTTTCTTT. Protein sequence: CASSPLGLDINTEAFF.

By share of the sample, this clone is medium-sized (0.01 to 0.1%). The chain carries TRBV4-1 and TRBJ1-6; D ambiguous. The CDR3 has 16 residues. Germline assignment: CDR1 MGHRA and CDR2 YSYEKL. The V end lost 6 bases, the J end lost 9 bases, and 21 bases lay between the germline ends. This CDR3 reads CASSPTFTGKGSPLHF. The CDR3 DNA is TGCGCCAGCAGTCCAACATTTACGGGGAAGGGTTCACCCCTCCACTTT.

V is TRBV14 and J is TRBJ2-1, with D maybe TRBD2 (5 bases). V was clipped by 5 bases and J by 12 bases, with 17 bases between them. The CDR3 has 13 amino acids. Germline assignment: CDR1 SGHDN and CDR2 FVKESK. For the CDR3, the DNA is TGTGCCAGCAGCACCCGGACTTCTGAGGGGCAGTTCTTC. This sequence encodes CASSTRTSEGQFF.

The chain couples TRBV27 to TRBJ1-4; tentative D call: TRBD1 (6 bases). Germline V CDR1 and CDR2: MNHEY, SMNVEV (reference sequence). V gave up 4 bases and J gave up 8 bases, with 17 bases separating them. This CDR3 contains 15 residues. CDR3 loop: CASSSYRDGREKLFF. The CDR3 nucleotides read TGTGCCAGCAGTTCCTACAGGGACGGTCGGGAAAAACTGTTTTTT.

The chain carries TRBV5-4 and TRBJ2-1; D perhaps matches TRBD1 (6 bases). The CDR3 extends over 11 amino acids. Germline CDR1 is SGHNT and CDR2 is YYREEE (reference sequence). Trimming shortened V by 4 bases and J by 9 bases, and 8 bases separated the two germline ends. CDR3 bases: TGTGCCAGCAGCCTGGGGGCTGAGCAGTTCTTC. This encodes CASSLGAEQFF. Supplemented by reference TRBV5-4 and TRBJ2-1, the full variable domain reads ETGVTQSPTHLIKTRGQQVTLRCSSQSGHNTVSWYQQALGQGPQFIFQYYREEENGRGNFPPRFSGLQFPNYSSELNVNALELDDSALYLCASSLGAEQFFGPGTRLTVL.

The chain carries TRBV27 and TRBJ2-1; 7 bases line up with TRBD1. CDR3 size: 13 residues. Per the germline V gene, CDR1 is MNHEY and CDR2 is SMNVEV (reference sequence). J was trimmed by 8 bases and V by 5 bases; bases with no gene match: 6. The CDR3 loop is CASSVYTGDEQFF. CDR3 sequence (DNA): TGTGCCAGCAGTGTCTATACAGGGGATGAGCAGTTCTTC.

This rearrangement joins TRBV2 to TRBJ1-5; D is unclear. V lost 1 base to trimming and J lost 9 bases, with 13 bases between them. The germline V gene encodes CDR1 SNHLY and CDR2 FYNNEI. The CDR3 totals 14 residues. This chain's CDR3 is CASSEVGGLGPQHF. DNA of the CDR3: TGTGCCAGCAGTGAAGTCGGAGGCCTTGGGCCCCAGCATTTT.

The rearrangement joins TRBV5-1 to TRBJ2-7, with D perhaps matching TRBD2 (5 bases). The V and J ends lost 7 bases and 3 bases respectively, with 14 bases between them. From germline, CDR1 is SGHRS and CDR2 YFSETQ. The CDR3 sequence is 13 residues long. DNA of the CDR3: TGCGCCAGCGGCCCTTACGGGGACTACGAGCAGTACTTC. Translation: CASGPYGDYEQYF.

This chain uses TRBV9 with TRBJ1-4; D is perhaps TRBD1 (5 bases). In germline, CDR1 is SGDLS, CDR2 YYNGEE. V was trimmed by 0 bases and J by 8 bases, leaving 14 bases between them. This CDR3 has 15 amino acids. CDR3 region: CASSVAPGVGEKLFF. DNA for the CDR3: TGTGCCAGCAGCGTAGCACCGGGGGTAGGAGAAAAACTGTTTTTT.

DNA of the CDR3: TGTGCCAGCAGTTTATGCGACAGACATAGCAATCAGCCCCAGCATTTT. It translates to CASSLCDRHSNQPQHF. This sequence joins TRBV28 and TRBJ1-5, with D possibly matching TRBD1 (5 bases). CDR1 is MDHEN and CDR2 is SYDVKM in the germline V gene. The CDR3 loop spans 16 amino acids. The V end lost 0 bases, the J end lost 0 bases, and 9 bases lay between the germline ends.

V gene TRBV27 combines with J gene TRBJ2-7, with D perhaps matching TRBD1 (6 bases). In germline, CDR1 is MNHEY, CDR2 SMNVEV (reference sequence). V was pared by 5 bases and J by 2 bases, with 16 bases between. The length of the CDR3 is 15 residues. The CDR3 DNA sequence: TGTGCCAGCAGTCCCGGGACATTCCACCCCTACGAGCAGTACTTC. It is translated as CASSPGTFHPYEQYF.

The rearrangement links TRBV29-1 to TRBJ2-1; 9 bases agree with TRBD1. Germline V gene sequence: CDR1 SQVTM, CDR2 ANQGSEA. The CDR3 consists of 14 residues. J gave up 7 bases and V 0 bases, and 4 bases lay outside the gene matches. In DNA, the CDR3 is TGCAGCGTTGAAGATCCACAGGGGGCAAATGAGCAGTTCTTC. Its protein product is CSVEDPQGANEQFF.

Here the CDR3 reads CASSRFRAMNTEAFF. CDR3 DNA: TGTGCCAGCAGTCGGTTCAGGGCCATGAACACTGAAGCTTTCTTT. The rearrangement links TRBV6-1 to TRBJ1-1, with D possibly TRBD1 on 5 matching bases. The CDR3 sequence is 15 residues long. Looked up from germline, CDR1 is MNHNS and CDR2 is SASEGT. The germline V and J ends were trimmed by 5 bases and 0 bases, with 13 bases remaining between them.

J is TRBJ1-1 and V is TRBV5-1, with D possibly TRBD1 on 5 matching bases. CDR1 is SGHRS, CDR2 YFSETQ, per germline. The CDR3 sequence is 15 residues long. V was shortened by 6 bases and J by 4 bases, with 19 bases between the two germline ends. The CDR3 DNA is TGCGCCAGCACCCGAACCCAGCAGGGCGGCACTGAAGCTTTCTTT. Translation gives CASTRTQQGGTEAFF.

The genes are TRBV27 and TRBJ2-1; tentatively, D is TRBD1 (5 bases). The CDR3 is 13 amino acids. Germline-derived CDR1 and CDR2 are MNHEY and SMNVEV (reference sequence). Trimming removed 6 bases at V and 7 bases at J, with 13 bases between. Here the CDR3 reads CASSLRVGNEQFF. CDR3 nucleotide sequence: TGTGCCAGCAGCCTCAGGGTTGGGAATGAGCAGTTCTTC.

V is TRBV6-5 and J is TRBJ2-7; 12 nucleotides agree with TRBD2. V lost 7 bases and J lost 6; bases outside the gene matches: 7. Per germline, CDR1 MNHEY and CDR2 SVGAGI. The CDR3 covers 14 residues. Written as DNA, the CDR3 is TGTGCCAGCACCCCCCTAGCGGGAGGGCTCGAGCAGTACTTC. It specifies CASTPLAGGLEQYF.

This rearrangement joins TRBV30 to TRBJ1-2; D is ambiguous. CDR1 is GTSNPN and CDR2 is SVGIG in the germline V gene (reference sequence). V lost 2 bases to trimming and J lost 4 bases, with 14 bases between them. The CDR3 is made up of 14 amino acids. CDR3 nucleotides: TGTGCCTGGAGTCCGACCGGGATTGTCTATGGCTACACCTTC. Translated: CAWSPTGIVYGYTF.

This clone was seen more than once but under ten times. This chain joins TRBV4-1 and TRBJ2-7; D is uncertain. The CDR3 is made up of 13 amino acids. The germline gives CDR1 MGHRA, CDR2 YSYEKL. V was shortened by 3 bases and J by 3 bases, with 9 bases between the two germline ends. Here the CDR3 DNA reads TGCGCCAGCAGCCAGGGCTTGTTCTACGAGCAGTACTTC. This gives the protein CASSQGLFYEQYF.

This sequence joins TRBV13 and TRBJ2-1; D gene uncertain. Germline V gene sequence: CDR1 PRHDT, CDR2 FYEKMQ (reference sequence). The CDR3 consists of 15 residues. The V end was cut by 0 bases, the J end by 1 base, with 7 bases between. The CDR3: CASSLGRESYNEQFF. The CDR3 DNA reads TGTGCCAGCAGCTTAGGACGTGAGTCCTACAATGAGCAGTTCTTC.

This clone appeared a single time. The chain is built from TRBV5-1 and TRBJ2-4, with 11 bases aligning to TRBD2. Germline values: CDR1 SGHRS, CDR2 YFSETQ. The CDR3 extends over 18 amino acids. Trimming cost V 2 bases and J 0 bases; bases outside gene matches: 7. CDR3 sequence (DNA): TGCGCCAGCAGCTTACCTCTAGCGGGAGGAAAAGCCAAAAACATTCAGTACTTC. Its translation: CASSLPLAGGKAKNIQYF.

V and J are TRBV2 and TRBJ2-7, with 11 bases fitting TRBD1. CDR1 and CDR2 (germline): SNHLY, FYNNEI. The V gene end was trimmed by 0 bases and the J gene end by 6 bases; junction bases not matched to a gene: 1. The CDR3 extends over 14 amino acids. CDR3 DNA sequence: TGTGCCAGCAGTGAAGCTGGGACAGGGGGCGAGCAGTACTTC. Translated: CASSEAGTGGEQYF.

V gene TRBV7-6 combines with J gene TRBJ2-1; D is perhaps TRBD2 (6 bases). The CDR3 is 13 residues long. Germline CDR1 reads SGHVS; CDR2 reads FNYEAQ. V lost 5 bases to trimming and J lost 6 bases, with 11 bases between them. DNA of the CDR3: TGTGCCAGCAGCCGCGGGGCGGGCAATGAGCAGTTCTTC. Residues: CASSRGAGNEQFF. Full variable domain (remainder filled in from reference TRBV7-6 and TRBJ2-1): GAGVSQSPRYKVTKRGQDVALRCDPISGHVSLYWYRQALGQGPEFLTYFNYEAQQDKSGLPNDRFSAERPEGSISTLTIQRTEQRDSAMYRCASSRGAGNEQFFGPGTRLTVL.